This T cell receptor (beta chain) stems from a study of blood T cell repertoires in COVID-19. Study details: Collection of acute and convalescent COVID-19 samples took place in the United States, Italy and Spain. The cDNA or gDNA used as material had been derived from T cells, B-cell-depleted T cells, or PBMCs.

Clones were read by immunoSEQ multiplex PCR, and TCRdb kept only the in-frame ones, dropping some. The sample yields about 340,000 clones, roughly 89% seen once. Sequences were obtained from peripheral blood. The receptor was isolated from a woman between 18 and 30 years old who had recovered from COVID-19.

The CDR3 loop is CASSQGVTDTQYF. DNA for the CDR3: TGCGCCAGCAGCCAAGGCGTCACAGATACGCAGTATTTT. V gene TRBV4-1 combines with J gene TRBJ2-3; no firm D call. The ends were cut back, 1 base at V and 2 bases at J, with 4 bases in the middle. Looked up from germline, CDR1 is MGHRA and CDR2 is YSYEKL. This CDR3 spans 13 amino acids.